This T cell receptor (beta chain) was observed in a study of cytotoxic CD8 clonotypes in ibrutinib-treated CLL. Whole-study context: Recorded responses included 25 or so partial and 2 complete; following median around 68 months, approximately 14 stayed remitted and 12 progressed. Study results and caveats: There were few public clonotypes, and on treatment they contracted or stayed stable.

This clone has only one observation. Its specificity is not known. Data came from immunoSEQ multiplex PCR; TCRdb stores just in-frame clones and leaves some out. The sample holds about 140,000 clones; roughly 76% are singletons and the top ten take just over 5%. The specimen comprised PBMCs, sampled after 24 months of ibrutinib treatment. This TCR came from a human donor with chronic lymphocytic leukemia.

CDR3 bases: TGTGCCAGCAGCTTAGCGCATGGGGAGTCCTACGAGCAGTACTTC. Translated, it gives CASSLAHGESYEQYF. The chain recombines TRBV7-6 with TRBJ2-7, with TRBD2 as a possible D gene (5 bases). The germline V and J ends were trimmed by 0 bases and 1 base, with 10 bases remaining between them. This CDR3 is built from 15 residues. CDR1 is SGHVS, CDR2 FNYEAQ, per germline.